This TCR beta chain was recovered during a study of blood T cell repertoires in COVID-19. Libraries were prepared by immunoSEQ multiplex PCR; TCRdb keeps only in-frame clonotypes and omits some of them. Among about 160,000 clones listed, around 83% were seen once. Trimming removed 9 bases from V and 4 bases from J, with 18 bases in between. The length of the CDR3 is 14 residues. Germline V gene sequence: CDR1 SGHVS, CDR2 FNYEAQ. The chain links TRBV7-6 to TRBJ2-5; TRBD2 is a possible D gene (5 bases). The sample consisted of peripheral blood. This clonotype was sampled from a man between 35 and 55 years old with acute or convalescent COVID-19. The CDR3 coding sequence is TGTGCCAGTTCCCTAAGCGGAAGCACAGAGACCCAGTACTTC. This gives the protein CASSLSGSTETQYF.